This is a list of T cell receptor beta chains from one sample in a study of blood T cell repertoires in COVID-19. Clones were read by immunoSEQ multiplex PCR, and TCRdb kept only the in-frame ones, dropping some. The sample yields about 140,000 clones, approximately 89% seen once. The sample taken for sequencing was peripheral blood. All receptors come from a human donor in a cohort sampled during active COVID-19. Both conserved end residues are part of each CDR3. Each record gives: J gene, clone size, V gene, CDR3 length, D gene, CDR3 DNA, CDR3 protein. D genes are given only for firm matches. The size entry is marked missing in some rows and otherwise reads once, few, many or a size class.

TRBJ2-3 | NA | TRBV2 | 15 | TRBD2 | TGTGCCAGCAGTCCCTGGACTAGCGGGGGAGATACGCAGTATTTT | CASSPWTSGGDTQYF
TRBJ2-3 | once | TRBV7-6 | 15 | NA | TGTGCCAGCAGCTTAGTTCCGGACAGAGGCGATACGCAGTATTTT | CASSLVPDRGDTQYF
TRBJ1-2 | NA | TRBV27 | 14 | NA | TGTGCCAGCAGGTCAACAGGCTCTAACTATGGCTACACCTTC | CASRSTGSNYGYTF
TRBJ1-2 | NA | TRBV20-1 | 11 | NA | TGCAGTGCTAGATATCCTCGGGGCTACACCTTC | CSARYPRGYTF
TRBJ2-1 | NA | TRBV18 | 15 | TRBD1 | TGTGCCAGCTCACCCGACAGGGCGGGCTACAATGAGCAGTTCTTC | CASSPDRAGYNEQFF
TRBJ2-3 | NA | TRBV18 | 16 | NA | TGTGCCAGCTCGCCGTCCCCCGGGGATGATACAGATACGCAGTATTTT | CASSPSPGDDTDTQYF
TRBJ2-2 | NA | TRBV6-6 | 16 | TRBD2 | TGTGCCAGCAGGCACTCGGGACTAGCTAGCACCGGGGAGCTGTTTTTT | CASRHSGLASTGELFF
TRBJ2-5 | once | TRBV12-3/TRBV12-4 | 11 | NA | TGTGCCAGCAGTCTACAAGAGACCCAGTACTTC | CASSLQETQYF
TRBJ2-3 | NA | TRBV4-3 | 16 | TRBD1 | TGCGCCAGCAGCCTTACCGGGACAGGGTCGACAGATACGCAGTATTTT | CASSLTGTGSTDTQYF
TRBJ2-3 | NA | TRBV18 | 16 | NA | TGTGCCAGCTCACCACTTAGAGGGAGGAACACAGATACGCAGTATTTT | CASSPLRGRNTDTQYF
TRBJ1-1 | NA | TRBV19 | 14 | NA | TGTGCCAGTAGTGGCGAACAGATGAACACTGAAGCTTTCTTT | CASSGEQMNTEAFF
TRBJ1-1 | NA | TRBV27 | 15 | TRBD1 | TGTGCCAGCAGTTTCCGGAACAGGGGAAGGACTGAAGCTTTCTTT | CASSFRNRGRTEAFF
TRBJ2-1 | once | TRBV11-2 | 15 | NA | TGTGCCAGCAGCTTCGGGCGGGGGCCTTACAATGAGCAGTTCTTC | CASSFGRGPYNEQFF
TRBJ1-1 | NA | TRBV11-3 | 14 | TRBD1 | TGTGCCAGCAGTTCCGGGACAGGGTATGATGAAGCTTTCTTT | CASSSGTGYDEAFF